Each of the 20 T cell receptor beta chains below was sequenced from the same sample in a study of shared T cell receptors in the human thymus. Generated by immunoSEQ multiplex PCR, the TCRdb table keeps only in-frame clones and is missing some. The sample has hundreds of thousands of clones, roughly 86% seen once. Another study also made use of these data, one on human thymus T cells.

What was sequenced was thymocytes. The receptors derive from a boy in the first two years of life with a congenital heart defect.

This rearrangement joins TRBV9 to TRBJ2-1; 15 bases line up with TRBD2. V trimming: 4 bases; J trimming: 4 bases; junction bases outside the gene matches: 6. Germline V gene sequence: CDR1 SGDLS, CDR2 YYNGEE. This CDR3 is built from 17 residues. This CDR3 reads CASSTGTSGGLYNEQFF. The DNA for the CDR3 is TGTGCCAGCAGCACCGGGACTAGCGGGGGGCTATACAATGAGCAGTTCTTC. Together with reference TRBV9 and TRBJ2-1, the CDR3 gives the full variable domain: DSGVTQTPKHLITATGQRVTLRCSPRSGDLSVYWYQQSLDQGLQFLIQYYNGEERAKGNILERFSAQQFPDLHSELNLSSLELGDSALYFCASSTGTSGGLYNEQFFGPGTRLTVL.

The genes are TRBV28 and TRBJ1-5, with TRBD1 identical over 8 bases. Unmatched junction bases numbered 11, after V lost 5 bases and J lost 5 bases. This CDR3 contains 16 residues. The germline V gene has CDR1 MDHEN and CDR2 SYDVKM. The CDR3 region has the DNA TGTGCCAGCAGTACAGACCTACAGGGGGACGATCAGCCCCAGCATTTT. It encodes CASSTDLQGDDQPQHF. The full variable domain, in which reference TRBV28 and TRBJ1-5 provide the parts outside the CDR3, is DVKVTQSSRYLVKRTGEKVFLECVQDMDHENMFWYRQDPGLGLRLIYFSYDVKMKEKGDIPEGYSVSREKKERFSLILESASTNQTSMYLCASSTDLQGDDQPQHFGDGTRLSIL.

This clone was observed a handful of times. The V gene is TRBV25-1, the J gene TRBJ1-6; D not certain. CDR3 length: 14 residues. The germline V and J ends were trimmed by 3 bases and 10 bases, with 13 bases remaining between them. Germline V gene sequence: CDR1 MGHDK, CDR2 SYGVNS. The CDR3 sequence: CASSDRPEESPLHF. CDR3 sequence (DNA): TGTGCCAGCAGTGATAGGCCGGAGGAATCACCCCTCCACTTT.

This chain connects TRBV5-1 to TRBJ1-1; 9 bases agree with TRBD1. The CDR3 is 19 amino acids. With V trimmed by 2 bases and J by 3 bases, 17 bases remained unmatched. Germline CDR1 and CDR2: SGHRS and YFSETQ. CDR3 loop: CASSLVSPGQGKIDTEAFF. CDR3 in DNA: TGCGCCAGCAGCTTAGTCTCACCGGGACAGGGTAAAATCGACACTGAAGCTTTCTTT. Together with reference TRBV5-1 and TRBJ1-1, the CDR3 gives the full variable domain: KAGVTQTPRYLIKTRGQQVTLSCSPISGHRSVSWYQQTPGQGLQFLFEYFSETQRNKGNFPGRFSGRQFSNSRSEMNVSTLELGDSALYLCASSLVSPGQGKIDTEAFFGQGTRLTVV.

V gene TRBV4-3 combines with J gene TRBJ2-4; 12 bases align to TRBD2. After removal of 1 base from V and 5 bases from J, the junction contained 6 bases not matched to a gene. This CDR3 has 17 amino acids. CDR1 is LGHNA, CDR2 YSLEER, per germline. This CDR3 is CASSQGLAGVLENIQYF. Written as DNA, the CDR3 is TGCGCCAGCAGCCAAGGACTAGCGGGAGTTTTAGAAAACATTCAGTACTTC.

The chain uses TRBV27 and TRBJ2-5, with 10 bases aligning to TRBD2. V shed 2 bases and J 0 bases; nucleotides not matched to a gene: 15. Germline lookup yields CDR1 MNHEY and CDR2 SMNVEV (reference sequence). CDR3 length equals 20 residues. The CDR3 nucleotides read TGTGCCAGCAGTTTAAATCCCCCGGCTAGCGGGAGATTGTACCAAGAGACCCAGTACTTC. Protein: CASSLNPPASGRLYQETQYF.

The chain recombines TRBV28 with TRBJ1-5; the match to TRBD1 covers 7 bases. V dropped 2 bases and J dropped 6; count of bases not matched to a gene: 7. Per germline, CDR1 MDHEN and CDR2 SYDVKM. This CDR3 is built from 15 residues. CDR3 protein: CASSLPHRGGQPQHF. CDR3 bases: TGTGCCAGCAGTTTACCCCACAGGGGCGGTCAGCCCCAGCATTTT.

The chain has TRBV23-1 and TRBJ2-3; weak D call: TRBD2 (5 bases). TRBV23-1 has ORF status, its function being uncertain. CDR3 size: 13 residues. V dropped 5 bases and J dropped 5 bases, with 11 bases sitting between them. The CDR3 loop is CASSRGSQDTQYF. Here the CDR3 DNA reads TGCGCCAGCAGTAGAGGGTCCCAAGATACGCAGTATTTT.

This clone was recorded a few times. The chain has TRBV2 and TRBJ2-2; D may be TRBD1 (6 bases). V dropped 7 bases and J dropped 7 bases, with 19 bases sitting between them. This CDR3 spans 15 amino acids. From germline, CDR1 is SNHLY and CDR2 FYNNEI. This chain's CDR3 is CASTGPGTKIGELFF. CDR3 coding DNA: TGTGCCAGCACGGGGCCCGGGACAAAAATCGGGGAGCTGTTTTTT.

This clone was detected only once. The CDR3 reads CASSSLSGQAYEQYF. The CDR3 coding sequence is TGTGCCAGCAGCTCTTTATCGGGACAGGCCTACGAGCAGTACTTC. V is TRBV13 and J is TRBJ2-7; the match to TRBD1 covers 8 bases. Germline lookup yields CDR1 PRHDT and CDR2 FYEKMQ (reference sequence). The CDR3 loop spans 15 amino acids. With 4 bases clipped from V and 2 bases from J, the junction kept 7 bases outside the gene matches.

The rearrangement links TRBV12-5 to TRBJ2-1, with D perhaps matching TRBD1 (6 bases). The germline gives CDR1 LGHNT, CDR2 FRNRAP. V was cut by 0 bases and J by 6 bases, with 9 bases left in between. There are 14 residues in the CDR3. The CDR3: CASGLVPRGNEQFF. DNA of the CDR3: TGTGCTAGTGGTTTGGTACCCAGGGGCAATGAGCAGTTCTTC.

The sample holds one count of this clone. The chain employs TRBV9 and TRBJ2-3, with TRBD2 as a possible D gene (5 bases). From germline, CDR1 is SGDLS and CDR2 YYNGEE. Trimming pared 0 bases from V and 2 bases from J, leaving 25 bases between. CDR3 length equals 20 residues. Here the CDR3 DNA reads TGTGCCAGCAGCGTAGCCTTTCAGGCTCGGCAGACTACCATCACAGATACGCAGTATTTT. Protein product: CASSVAFQARQTTITDTQYF.

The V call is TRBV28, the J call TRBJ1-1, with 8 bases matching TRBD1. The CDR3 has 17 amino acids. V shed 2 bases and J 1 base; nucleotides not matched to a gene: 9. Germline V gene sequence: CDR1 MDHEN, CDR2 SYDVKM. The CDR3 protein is CASSLTPPGGKNTEAFF. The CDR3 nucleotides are TGTGCCAGCAGTTTAACCCCCCCAGGGGGCAAGAACACTGAAGCTTTCTTT.

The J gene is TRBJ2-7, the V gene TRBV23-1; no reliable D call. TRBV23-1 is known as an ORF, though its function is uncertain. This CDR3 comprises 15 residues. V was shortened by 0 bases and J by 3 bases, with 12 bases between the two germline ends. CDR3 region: CASSQSSRLNYEQYF. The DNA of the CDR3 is TGCGCCAGCAGTCAATCATCGCGGTTAAACTACGAGCAGTACTTC.

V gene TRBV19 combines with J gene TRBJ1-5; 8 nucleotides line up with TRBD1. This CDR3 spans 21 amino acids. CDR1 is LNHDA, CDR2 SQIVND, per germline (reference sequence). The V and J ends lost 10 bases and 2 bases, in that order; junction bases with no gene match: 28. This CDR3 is CATESERGGTGPPSRNQPQHF. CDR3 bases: TGTGCCACCGAGTCCGAGAGGGGCGGGACAGGTCCACCGTCGCGCAATCAGCCCCAGCATTTT.

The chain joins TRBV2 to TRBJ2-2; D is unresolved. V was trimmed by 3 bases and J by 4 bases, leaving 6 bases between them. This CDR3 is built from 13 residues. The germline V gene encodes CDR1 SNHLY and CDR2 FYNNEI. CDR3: CASSDYSTGELFF. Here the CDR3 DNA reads TGTGCCAGCAGTGATTACTCCACCGGGGAGCTGTTTTTT.

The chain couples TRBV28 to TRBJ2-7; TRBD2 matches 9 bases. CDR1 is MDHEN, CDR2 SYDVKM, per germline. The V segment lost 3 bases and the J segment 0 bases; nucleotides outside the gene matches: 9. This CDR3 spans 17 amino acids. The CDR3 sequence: CASSFRLAGRSSYEQYF. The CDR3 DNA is TGTGCCAGCAGTTTTCGGCTAGCGGGGAGGAGCTCCTACGAGCAGTACTTC.

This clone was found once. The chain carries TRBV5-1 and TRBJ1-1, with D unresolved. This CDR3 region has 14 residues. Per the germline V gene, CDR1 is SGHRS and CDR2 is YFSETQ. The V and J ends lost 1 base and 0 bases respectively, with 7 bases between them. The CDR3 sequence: CASSLRVMNTEAFF. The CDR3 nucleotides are TGCGCCAGCAGCTTGCGGGTTATGAACACTGAAGCTTTCTTT.

The CDR3 sequence is CASSVGPYLRREGLPDTQYF. The CDR3 DNA reads TGTGCCAGCAGCGTAGGCCCCTATTTGCGGAGGGAGGGCCTCCCAGATACGCAGTATTTT. The chain joins TRBV9 to TRBJ2-3, with 7 nucleotides matching TRBD2. Trimming took 0 bases from V and 4 from J; bases not matched to a gene: 20. The CDR3 has 20 residues. CDR1 is SGDLS, CDR2 YYNGEE, per germline.

Here the CDR3 reads CASSKPGQGIYEQYF. The CDR3 region has the DNA TGTGCCAGCTCAAAACCGGGACAGGGCATCTACGAGCAGTACTTC. This rearrangement joins TRBV18 to TRBJ2-7, with TRBD1 matching 9 bases. Germline trimming cut 5 bases from V and 3 bases from J; bases unmatched to any gene: 8. The CDR3 totals 15 residues. The V gene's germline CDR1 is KGHSH and CDR2 LQKENI.